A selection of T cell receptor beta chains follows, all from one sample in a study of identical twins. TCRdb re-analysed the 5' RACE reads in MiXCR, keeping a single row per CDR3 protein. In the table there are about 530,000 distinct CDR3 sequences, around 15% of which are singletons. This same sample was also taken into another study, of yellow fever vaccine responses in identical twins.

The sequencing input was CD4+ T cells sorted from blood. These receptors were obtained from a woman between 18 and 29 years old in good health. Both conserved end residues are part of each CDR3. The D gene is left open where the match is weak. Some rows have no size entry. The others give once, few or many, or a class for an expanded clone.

cdr3_aa: CASSQDIGGTYGYTF
cdr3_nt: TGTGCCAGCAGCCAAGATATCGGGGGTACCTATGGCTACACCTTC
v_call: TRBV4-2
clone_size: NA
d_call: NA
j_call: TRBJ1-2

cdr3_aa: CASRLTSGYTGELFF
cdr3_nt: TGTGCCAGCAGGTTGACTAGCGGTTACACCGGGGAGCTGTTTTTT
v_call: TRBV7-9
clone_size: NA
d_call: TRBD2
j_call: TRBJ2-2

cdr3_aa: CASSPQLDEQFF
cdr3_nt: TGTGCCAGCTCACCGCAGTTGGATGAGCAGTTCTTC
v_call: TRBV18
clone_size: NA
d_call: NA
j_call: TRBJ2-1

cdr3_aa: CASSLGFVSWYQETQYF
cdr3_nt: TGTGCCAGCAGTTTGGGTTTCGTTAGCTGGTACCAAGAGACCCAGTACTTC
v_call: TRBV12-3/TRBV12-4
clone_size: NA
d_call: NA
j_call: TRBJ2-5

cdr3_aa: CATSDPSGSVSHEQYF
cdr3_nt: TGTGCCACCAGTGACCCTAGCGGGAGCGTAAGCCACGAGCAGTACTTC
v_call: TRBV24-1
clone_size: once
d_call: TRBD2
j_call: TRBJ2-7

cdr3_aa: CASSLVLAGDLSSYNEQFF
cdr3_nt: TGTGCCAGCAGCTTAGTACTAGCGGGAGACCTCAGCTCCTACAATGAGCAGTTCTTC
v_call: TRBV11-2
clone_size: NA
d_call: TRBD2
j_call: TRBJ2-1

cdr3_aa: CATSDSRLAGVDEQFF
cdr3_nt: TGTGCCACCAGTGATTCACGGCTAGCGGGAGTCGATGAGCAGTTCTTC
v_call: TRBV24-1
clone_size: NA
d_call: TRBD2
j_call: TRBJ2-1

cdr3_aa: CASSQTGRASTDTQYF
cdr3_nt: TGTGCCAGCAGCCAAACGGGGCGGGCAAGCACAGATACGCAGTATTTT
v_call: TRBV4-2
clone_size: few
d_call: NA
j_call: TRBJ2-3

cdr3_aa: CASTSGPGYGYTF
cdr3_nt: TGTGCCAGCACTAGTGGTCCAGGCTATGGCTACACCTTC
v_call: TRBV2
clone_size: NA
d_call: NA
j_call: TRBJ1-2

cdr3_aa: CSVGLAGVWGELFF
cdr3_nt: TGCAGCGTCGGACTAGCGGGAGTATGGGGGGAGCTGTTTTTT
v_call: TRBV29-1
clone_size: NA
d_call: TRBD2
j_call: TRBJ2-2

cdr3_aa: CAIRKGFSGYEQYF
cdr3_nt: TGTGCCATCAGGAAGGGATTTAGCGGGTACGAGCAGTACTTC
v_call: TRBV10-3
clone_size: many
d_call: TRBD2
j_call: TRBJ2-7

cdr3_aa: CASSKEAQGLTYEQYF
cdr3_nt: TGTGCCAGCAGCAAAGAGGCACAGGGATTGACCTACGAGCAGTACTTC
v_call: TRBV21-1
clone_size: few
d_call: NA
j_call: TRBJ2-7

cdr3_aa: CASSLGQTYTF
cdr3_nt: TGTGCCAGCAGCTTAGGACAGACTTACACCTTC
v_call: TRBV11-3
clone_size: NA
d_call: NA
j_call: TRBJ1-2

cdr3_aa: CASSLDGTFTDTQYF
cdr3_nt: TGCGCCAGCAGCTTGGACGGGACCTTCACAGATACGCAGTATTTT
v_call: TRBV5-1
clone_size: NA
d_call: NA
j_call: TRBJ2-3

cdr3_aa: CSARGAGLAGLADTQYF
cdr3_nt: TGCAGTGCTAGAGGGGCGGGGCTAGCGGGTCTCGCAGATACGCAGTATTTT
v_call: TRBV20-1
clone_size: few
d_call: TRBD2
j_call: TRBJ2-3

cdr3_aa: CASSQVDSFNTEAFF
cdr3_nt: TGCGCCAGCAGCCAAGTCGACAGTTTTAACACTGAAGCTTTCTTT
v_call: TRBV4-1
clone_size: NA
d_call: NA
j_call: TRBJ1-1

cdr3_aa: CASSEGANQPQHF
cdr3_nt: TGTGCCAGCAGCGAAGGGGCGAATCAGCCCCAGCATTTT
v_call: TRBV7-3
clone_size: NA
d_call: NA
j_call: TRBJ1-5